This T cell receptor (beta chain) stems from a study of response to subunit inactivated influenza vaccine. TCRdb recomputed calls from the RT-PCR reads with MiXCR, one row per CDR3 protein. The sample has under 550,000 distinct CDR3 sequences, approximately 7.1% seen once; the top ten hold about an eighth. Regarding this clonotype: Its antigen remains unknown.

The junction had 1 base not matched to a gene; V was cut back by 6 bases and J by 3 bases. Germline lookup yields CDR1 SQVTM and CDR2 ANQGSEA. CDR3 length: 13 amino acids. Overall study findings and caveats: Authors suggested that a seasonal influenza vaccination recruits few new T cells each time.

This sample comprised PBMCs from blood, obtained around 2 years after vaccination. The sequence came from a man aged 50 to 75 who received an inactivated influenza vaccine. This chain joins TRBV29-1 and TRBJ2-7, with 14 nucleotides matching TRBD2. The CDR3 sequence: CSVGTSGGYEQYF. The CDR3 DNA is TGCAGCGTGGGGACTAGCGGGGGCTACGAGCAGTACTTC.